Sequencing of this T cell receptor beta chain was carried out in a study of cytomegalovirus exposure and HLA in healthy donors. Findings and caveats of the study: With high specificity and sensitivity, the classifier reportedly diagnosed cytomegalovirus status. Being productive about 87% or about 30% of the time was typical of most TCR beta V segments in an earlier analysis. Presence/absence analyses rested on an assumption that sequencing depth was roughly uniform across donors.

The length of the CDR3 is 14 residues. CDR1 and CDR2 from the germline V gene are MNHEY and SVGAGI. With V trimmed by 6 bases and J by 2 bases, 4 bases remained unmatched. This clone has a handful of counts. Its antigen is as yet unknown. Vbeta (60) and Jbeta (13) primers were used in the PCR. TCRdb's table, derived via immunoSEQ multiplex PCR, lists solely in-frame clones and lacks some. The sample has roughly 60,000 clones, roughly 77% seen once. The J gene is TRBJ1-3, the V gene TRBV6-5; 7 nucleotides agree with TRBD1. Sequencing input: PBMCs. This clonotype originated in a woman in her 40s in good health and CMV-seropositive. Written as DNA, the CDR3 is TGTGCCAGCAGGAAAACAGGGGCTGGAAACACCATATATTTT. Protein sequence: CASRKTGAGNTIYF.